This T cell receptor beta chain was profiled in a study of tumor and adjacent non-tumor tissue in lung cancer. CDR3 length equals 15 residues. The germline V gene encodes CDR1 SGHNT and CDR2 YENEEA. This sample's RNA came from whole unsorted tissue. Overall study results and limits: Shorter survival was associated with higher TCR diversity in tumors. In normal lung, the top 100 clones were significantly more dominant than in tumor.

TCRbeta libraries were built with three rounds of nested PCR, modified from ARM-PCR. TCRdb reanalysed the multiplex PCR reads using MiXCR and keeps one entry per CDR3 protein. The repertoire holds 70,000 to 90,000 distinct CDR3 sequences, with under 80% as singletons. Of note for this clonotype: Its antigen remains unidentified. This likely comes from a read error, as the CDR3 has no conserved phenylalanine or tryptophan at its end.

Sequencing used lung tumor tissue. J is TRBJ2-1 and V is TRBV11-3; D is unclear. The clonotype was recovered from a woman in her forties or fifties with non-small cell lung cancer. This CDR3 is CGSSLASAYSNEQFL. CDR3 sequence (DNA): TGTGGCAGCAGCTTAGCCTCGGCCTACAGCAATGAGCAGTTCCTA.